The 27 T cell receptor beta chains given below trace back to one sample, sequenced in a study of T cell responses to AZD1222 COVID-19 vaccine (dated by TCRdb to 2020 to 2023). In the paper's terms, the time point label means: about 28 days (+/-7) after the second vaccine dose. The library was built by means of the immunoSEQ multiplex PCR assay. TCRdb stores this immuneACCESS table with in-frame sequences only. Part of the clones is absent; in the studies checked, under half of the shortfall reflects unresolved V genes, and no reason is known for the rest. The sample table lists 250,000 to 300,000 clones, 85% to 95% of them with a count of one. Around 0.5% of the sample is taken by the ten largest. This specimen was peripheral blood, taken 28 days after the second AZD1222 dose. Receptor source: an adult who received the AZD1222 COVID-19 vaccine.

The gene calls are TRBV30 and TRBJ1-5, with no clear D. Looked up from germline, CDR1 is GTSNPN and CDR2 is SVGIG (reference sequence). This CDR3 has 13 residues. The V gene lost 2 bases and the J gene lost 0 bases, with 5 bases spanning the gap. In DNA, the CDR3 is TGTGCCTGGAGTAGGGATAGCAATCAGCCCCAGCATTTT. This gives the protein CAWSRDSNQPQHF.

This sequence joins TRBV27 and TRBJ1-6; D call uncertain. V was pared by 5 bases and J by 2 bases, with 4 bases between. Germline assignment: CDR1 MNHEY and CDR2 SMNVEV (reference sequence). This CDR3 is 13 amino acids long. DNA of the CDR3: TGTGCCAGCAGTGGGGCCTATAATTCACCCCTCCACTTT. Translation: CASSGAYNSPLHF.

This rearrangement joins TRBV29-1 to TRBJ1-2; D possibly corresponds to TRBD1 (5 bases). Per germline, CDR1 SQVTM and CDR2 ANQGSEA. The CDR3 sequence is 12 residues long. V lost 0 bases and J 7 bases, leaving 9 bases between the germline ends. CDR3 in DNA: TGCAGCGTTGAAGACGGTGGGGGTGGCTACACCTTC. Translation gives CSVEDGGGGYTF.

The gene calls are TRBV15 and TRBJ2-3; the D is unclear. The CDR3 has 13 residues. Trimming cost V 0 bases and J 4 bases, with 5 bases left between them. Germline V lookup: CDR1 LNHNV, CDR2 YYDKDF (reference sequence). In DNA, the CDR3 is TGTGCCACCAGCAGAGATCAGGCAGATACGCAGTATTTT. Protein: CATSRDQADTQYF.

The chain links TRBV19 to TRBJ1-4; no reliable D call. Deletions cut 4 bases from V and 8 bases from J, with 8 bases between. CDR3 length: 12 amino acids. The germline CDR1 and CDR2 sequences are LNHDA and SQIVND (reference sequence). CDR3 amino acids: CASSSRYEKLFF. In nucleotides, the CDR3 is TGTGCCAGTAGTAGTCGGTACGAAAAACTGTTTTTT.

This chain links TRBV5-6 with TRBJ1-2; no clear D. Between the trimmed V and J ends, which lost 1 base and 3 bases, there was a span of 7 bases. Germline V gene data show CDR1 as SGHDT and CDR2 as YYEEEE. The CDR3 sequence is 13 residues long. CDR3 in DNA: TGTGCCAGCAGCTTGCGACGGGACTATGGCTACACCTTC. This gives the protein CASSLRRDYGYTF.

CDR3 nucleotide sequence: TGCGCCAGCGGAGGACAGGGGGCCGACTATGGCTACACCTTC. Translating it yields CASGGQGADYGYTF. The chain uses TRBV5-1 and TRBJ1-2; 11 positions match TRBD1. This CDR3 spans 14 amino acids. With 7 bases clipped from V and 3 bases from J, the junction kept 5 bases outside the gene matches. Germline V gene sequence: CDR1 SGHRS, CDR2 YFSETQ.

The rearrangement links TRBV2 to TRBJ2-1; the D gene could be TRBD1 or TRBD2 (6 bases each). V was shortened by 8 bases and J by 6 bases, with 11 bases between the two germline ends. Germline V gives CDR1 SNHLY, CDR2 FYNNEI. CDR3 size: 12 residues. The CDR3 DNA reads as TGTGCCAGCTGGAGGGGGAGCAATGAGCAGTTCTTC. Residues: CASWRGSNEQFF.

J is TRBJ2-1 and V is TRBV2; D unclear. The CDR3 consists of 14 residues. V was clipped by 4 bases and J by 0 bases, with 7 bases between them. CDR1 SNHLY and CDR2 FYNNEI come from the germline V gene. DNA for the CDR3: TGTGCCAGCAGTGTGCGGAGCTCCTACAATGAGCAGTTCTTC. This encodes CASSVRSSYNEQFF.

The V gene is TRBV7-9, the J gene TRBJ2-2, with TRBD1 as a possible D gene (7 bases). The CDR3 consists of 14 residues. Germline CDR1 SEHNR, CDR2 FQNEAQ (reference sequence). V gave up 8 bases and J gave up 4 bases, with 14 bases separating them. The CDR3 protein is CASAWQGGTGELFF. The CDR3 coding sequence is TGTGCCAGCGCATGGCAGGGGGGCACCGGGGAGCTGTTTTTT.

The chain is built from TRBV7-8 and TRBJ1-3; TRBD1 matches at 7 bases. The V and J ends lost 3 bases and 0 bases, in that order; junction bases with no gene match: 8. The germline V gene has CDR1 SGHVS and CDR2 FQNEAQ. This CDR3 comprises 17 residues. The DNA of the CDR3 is TGTGCCAGCAGCTTCACCGGGACAGCTAACTCTGGAAACACCATATATTTT. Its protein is CASSFTGTANSGNTIYF.

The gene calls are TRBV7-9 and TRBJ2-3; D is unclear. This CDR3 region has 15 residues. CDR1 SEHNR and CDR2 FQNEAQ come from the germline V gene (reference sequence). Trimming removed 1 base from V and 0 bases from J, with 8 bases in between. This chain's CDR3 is CASSLEVSSTDTQYF. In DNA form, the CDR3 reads TGTGCCAGCAGCTTAGAAGTCAGTAGCACAGATACGCAGTATTTT.

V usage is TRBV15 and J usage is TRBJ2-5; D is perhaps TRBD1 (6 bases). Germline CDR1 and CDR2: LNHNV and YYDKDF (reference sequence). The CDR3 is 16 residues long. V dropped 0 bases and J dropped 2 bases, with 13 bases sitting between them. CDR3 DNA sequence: TGTGCCACCAGCAGAGATGAGGGGACACCACAAGAGACCCAGTACTTC. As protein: CATSRDEGTPQETQYF.

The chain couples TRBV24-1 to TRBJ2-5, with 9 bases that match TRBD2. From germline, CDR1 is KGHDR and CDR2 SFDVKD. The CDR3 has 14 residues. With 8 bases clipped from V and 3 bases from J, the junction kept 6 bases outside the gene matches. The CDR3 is CATKAGGGEETQYF. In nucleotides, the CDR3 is TGTGCCACCAAGGCGGGAGGGGGAGAAGAGACCCAGTACTTC.

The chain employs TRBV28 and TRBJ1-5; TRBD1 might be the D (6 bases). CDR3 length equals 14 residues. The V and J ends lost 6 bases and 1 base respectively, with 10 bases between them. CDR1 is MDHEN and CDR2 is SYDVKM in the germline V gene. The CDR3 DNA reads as TGTGCCAGCAGAACAGGGTGGAGCAATCAGCCCCAGCATTTT. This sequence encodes CASRTGWSNQPQHF.

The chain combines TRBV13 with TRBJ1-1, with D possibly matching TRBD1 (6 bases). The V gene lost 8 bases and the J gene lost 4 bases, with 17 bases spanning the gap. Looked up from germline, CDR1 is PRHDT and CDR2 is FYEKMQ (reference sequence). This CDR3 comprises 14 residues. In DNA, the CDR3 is TGTGCCAGCTCACTCTATCAGGGGACCACTGAAGCTTTCTTT. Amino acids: CASSLYQGTTEAFF.

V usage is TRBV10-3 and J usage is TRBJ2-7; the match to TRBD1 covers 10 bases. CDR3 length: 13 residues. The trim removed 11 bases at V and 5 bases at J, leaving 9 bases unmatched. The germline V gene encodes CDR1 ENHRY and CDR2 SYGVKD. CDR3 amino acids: CASTGTGVDEQYF. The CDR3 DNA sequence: TGTGCCTCGACCGGGACAGGGGTGGACGAGCAGTACTTC.

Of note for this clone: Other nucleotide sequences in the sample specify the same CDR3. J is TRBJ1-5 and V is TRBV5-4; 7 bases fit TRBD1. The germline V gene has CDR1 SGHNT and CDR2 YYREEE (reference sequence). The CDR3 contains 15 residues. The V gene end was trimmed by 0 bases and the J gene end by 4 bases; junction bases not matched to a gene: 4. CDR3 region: CASSLAPGGNQPQHF. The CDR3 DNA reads TGTGCCAGCAGCTTGGCCCCAGGGGGTAATCAGCCCCAGCATTTT.

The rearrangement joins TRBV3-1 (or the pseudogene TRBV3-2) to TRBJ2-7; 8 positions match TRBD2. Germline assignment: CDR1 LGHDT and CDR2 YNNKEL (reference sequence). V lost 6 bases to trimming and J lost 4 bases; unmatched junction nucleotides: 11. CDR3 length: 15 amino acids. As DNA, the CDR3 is TGTGCCAGCAGTTCCTTGGCGGGGGGCGGATACGAGCAGTACTTC. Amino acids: CASSSLAGGGYEQYF.

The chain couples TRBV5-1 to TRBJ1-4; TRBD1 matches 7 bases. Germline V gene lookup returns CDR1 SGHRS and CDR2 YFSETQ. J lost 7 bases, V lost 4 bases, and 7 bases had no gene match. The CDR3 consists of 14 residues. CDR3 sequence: CASSPQGGGEKLFF. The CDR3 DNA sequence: TGCGCCAGCAGCCCTCAGGGGGGGGGTGAAAAACTGTTTTTT.

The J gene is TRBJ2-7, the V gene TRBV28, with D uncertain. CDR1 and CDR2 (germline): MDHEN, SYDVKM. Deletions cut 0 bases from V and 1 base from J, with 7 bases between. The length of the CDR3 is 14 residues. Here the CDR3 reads CASSLWKGSYEQYF. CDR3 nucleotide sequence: TGTGCCAGCAGTTTATGGAAAGGGTCCTACGAGCAGTACTTC.

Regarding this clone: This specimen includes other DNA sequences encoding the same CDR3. CDR3 sequence reads: CASSSGQGQSPLHF. Written as DNA, the CDR3 is TGTGCCAGCAGCTCCGGACAGGGGCAATCACCCCTCCACTTT. V gene TRBV28 combines with J gene TRBJ1-6; 9 nucleotides align to TRBD1. This CDR3 is built from 14 residues. V dropped 6 bases and J dropped 10; count of bases not matched to a gene: 7. In germline, CDR1 is MDHEN, CDR2 SYDVKM.

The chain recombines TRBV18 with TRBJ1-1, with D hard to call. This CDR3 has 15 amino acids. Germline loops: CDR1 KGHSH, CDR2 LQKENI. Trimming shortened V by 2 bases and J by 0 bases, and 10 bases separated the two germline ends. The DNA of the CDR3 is TGTGCCAGCTCACCAGGGAGACCCATGAACACTGAAGCTTTCTTT. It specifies CASSPGRPMNTEAFF.

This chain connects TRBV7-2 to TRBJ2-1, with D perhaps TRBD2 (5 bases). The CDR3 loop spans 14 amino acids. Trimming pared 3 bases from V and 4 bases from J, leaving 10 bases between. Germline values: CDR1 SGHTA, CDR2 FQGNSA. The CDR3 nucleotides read TGTGCCAGCAGCTTCGGCCTAGCTTACAATGAGCAGTTCTTC. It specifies CASSFGLAYNEQFF.

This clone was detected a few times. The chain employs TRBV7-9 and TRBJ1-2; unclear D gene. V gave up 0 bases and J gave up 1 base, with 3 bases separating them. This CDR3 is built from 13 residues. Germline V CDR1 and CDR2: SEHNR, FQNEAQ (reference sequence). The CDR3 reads CASSLASNYGYTF. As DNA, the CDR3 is TGTGCCAGCAGCTTAGCCAGTAACTATGGCTACACCTTC.

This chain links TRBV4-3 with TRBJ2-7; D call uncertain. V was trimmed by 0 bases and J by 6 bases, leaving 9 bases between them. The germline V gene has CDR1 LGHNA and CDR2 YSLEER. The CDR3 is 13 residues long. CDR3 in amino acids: CASSQERDREQYF. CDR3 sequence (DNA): TGCGCCAGCAGCCAAGAACGAGACCGCGAGCAGTACTTC.

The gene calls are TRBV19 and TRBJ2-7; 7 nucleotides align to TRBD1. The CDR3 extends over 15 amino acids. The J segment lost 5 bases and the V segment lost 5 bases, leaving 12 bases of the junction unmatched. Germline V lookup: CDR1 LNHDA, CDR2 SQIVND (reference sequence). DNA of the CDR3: TGTGCCAGTAGTCTCCGGAGACAGGGTGGCCACGAGCAGTACTTC. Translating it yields CASSLRRQGGHEQYF.